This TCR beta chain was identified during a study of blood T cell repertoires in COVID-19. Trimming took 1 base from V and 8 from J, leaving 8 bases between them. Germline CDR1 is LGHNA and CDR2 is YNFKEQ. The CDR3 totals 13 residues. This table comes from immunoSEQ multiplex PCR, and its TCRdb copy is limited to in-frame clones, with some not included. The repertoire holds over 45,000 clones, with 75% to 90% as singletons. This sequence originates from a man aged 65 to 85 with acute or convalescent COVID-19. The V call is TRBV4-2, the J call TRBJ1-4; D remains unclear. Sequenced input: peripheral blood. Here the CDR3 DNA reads TGTGCCAGCAGCCAAGGTTTCGGGGAAAAACTGTTTTTT. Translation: CASSQGFGEKLFF.